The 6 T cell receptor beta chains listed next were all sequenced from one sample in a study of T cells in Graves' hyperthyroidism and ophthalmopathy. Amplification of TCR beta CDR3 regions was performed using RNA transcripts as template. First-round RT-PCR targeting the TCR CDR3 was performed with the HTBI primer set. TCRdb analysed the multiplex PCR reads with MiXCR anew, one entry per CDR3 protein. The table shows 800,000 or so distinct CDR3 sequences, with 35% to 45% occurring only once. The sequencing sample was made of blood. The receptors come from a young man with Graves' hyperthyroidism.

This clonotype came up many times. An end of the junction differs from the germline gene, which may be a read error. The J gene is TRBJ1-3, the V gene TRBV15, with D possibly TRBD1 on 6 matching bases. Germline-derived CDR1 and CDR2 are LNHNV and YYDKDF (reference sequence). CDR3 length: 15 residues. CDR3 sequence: CATSRDRMDSAPLSF. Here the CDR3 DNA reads TGTGCCACCAGCAGAGATCGAATGGACAGTGCCCCTCTAAGTTTT.

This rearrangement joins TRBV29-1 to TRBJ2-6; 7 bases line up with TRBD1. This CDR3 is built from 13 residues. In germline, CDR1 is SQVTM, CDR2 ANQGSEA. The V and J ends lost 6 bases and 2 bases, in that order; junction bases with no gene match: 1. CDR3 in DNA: TGCAGCGTGGGACAGACTGGGGCCAACGTCCTGACTTTC. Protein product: CSVGQTGANVLTF.

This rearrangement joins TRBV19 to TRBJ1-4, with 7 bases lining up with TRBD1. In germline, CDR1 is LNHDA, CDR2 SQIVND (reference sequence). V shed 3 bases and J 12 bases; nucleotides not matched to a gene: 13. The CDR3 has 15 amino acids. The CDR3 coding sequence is TGTGCCAGTAGTATTACGGCAGGGGGTTTGGTGGAACTGTTTTTT. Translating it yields CASSITAGGLVELFF.

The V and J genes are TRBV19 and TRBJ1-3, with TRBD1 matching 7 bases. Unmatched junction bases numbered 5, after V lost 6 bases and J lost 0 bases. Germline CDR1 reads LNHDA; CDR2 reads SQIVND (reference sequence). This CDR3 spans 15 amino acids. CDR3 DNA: TGTGCCAGTAGGACAGGGAAACGCTCTGGAAACACCATATATTTT. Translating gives CASRTGKRSGNTIYF.

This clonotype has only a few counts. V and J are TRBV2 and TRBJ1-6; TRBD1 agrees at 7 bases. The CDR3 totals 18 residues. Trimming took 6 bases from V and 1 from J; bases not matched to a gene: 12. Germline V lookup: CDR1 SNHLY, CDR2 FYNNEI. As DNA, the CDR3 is TGTGCCAGCAGCCCTACAGGGGACCATCGATCCTATAATTCACCCCTCCACTTT. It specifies CASSPTGDHRSYNSPLHF.

The CDR3 region is CAISFRTGTSSYNSPLHF. CDR3 DNA sequence: TGTGCCATCAGTTTCCGGACAGGGACGAGCTCCTATAATTCACCCCTCCACTTT. The chain combines TRBV10-3 with TRBJ1-6; 8 positions match TRBD1. CDR1 is ENHRY and CDR2 is SYGVKD in the germline V gene. There are 18 residues in the CDR3. V shed 5 bases and J 0 bases; nucleotides not matched to a gene: 9.